A selection of T cell receptor beta chains follows, all from one sample in a study of identical twins. One entry per CDR3 protein results from TCRdb running MiXCR on the 5' RACE reads. The sample carries 500,000 to 550,000 distinct CDR3 sequences, 22% recorded once. This same sample was also part of a study on T cells expressing NK-cell markers.

Sequencing used CD4+ T cells sorted from blood. These receptors were obtained from a woman between 18 and 29 years old in good health. Each CDR3 is given with its conserved first and last residue. D genes are given only for firm matches. A clone size is listed for some rows: how often the clone was seen (once, few, many), or a class if it is expanded.

abundance	v_gene	d_gene	j_gene	CDR3aa	CDR3nt
few	TRBV12-3/TRBV12-4	NA	TRBJ2-7	CASRLGVGAYEQYF	TGTGCCAGCAGGTTAGGGGTCGGCGCCTACGAGCAGTACTTC
many	TRBV21-1	NA	TRBJ1-1	CASFPGEAFF	TGTGCCAGCTTCCCAGGAGAAGCTTTCTTT
few	TRBV10-3	NA	TRBJ1-1	CAISDADRWNTEAFF	TGTGCCATCAGTGACGCAGACAGGTGGAACACTGAAGCTTTCTTT
few	TRBV11-2	NA	TRBJ2-4	CASRAVAKNIQYF	TGTGCCAGCAGGGCTGTAGCCAAAAACATTCAGTACTTC
few	TRBV20-1	NA	TRBJ2-2	CSARRDANTGELFF	TGCAGTGCTAGGAGGGACGCCAACACCGGGGAGCTGTTTTTT
NA	TRBV30	TRBD2	TRBJ2-1	CAWNGGRSYNEQFF	TGTGCCTGGAACGGCGGGAGATCCTACAATGAGCAGTTCTTC
NA	TRBV6-1	NA	TRBJ1-1	CASTPSAGTSKRVAFF	TGTGCCAGCACCCCCTCCGCCGGGACCTCCAAGAGGGTAGCTTTCTTT
few	TRBV20-1	NA	TRBJ2-7	CSASRESAYEQYF	TGCAGTGCTAGCCGGGAGTCGGCCTACGAGCAGTACTTC
NA	TRBV19	NA	TRBJ2-1	CASSTPQRHNEQFF	TGTGCCAGTAGTACCCCACAGCGGCACAATGAGCAGTTCTTC
many	TRBV20-1	NA	TRBJ2-5	CSAPSPGETQYF	TGCAGTGCTCCCTCCCCGGGAGAGACCCAGTACTTC
NA	TRBV20-1	TRBD1	TRBJ2-5	CSAEVRGGATPTQYF	TGCAGTGCGGAGGTCCGAGGGGGCGCGACCCCGACCCAGTACTTC
NA	TRBV20-1	TRBD1	TRBJ1-1	CSAIPGTVNTEAFF	TGCAGTGCTATCCCCGGGACAGTGAACACTGAAGCTTTCTTT
few	TRBV18	NA	TRBJ2-1	CASSPVDEQFF	TGTGCCAGCTCACCTGTAGATGAGCAGTTCTTC
few	TRBV12-3/TRBV12-4	TRBD1	TRBJ2-7	CASNIQGVPYEQYF	TGTGCCAGCAACATACAGGGGGTCCCCTACGAGCAGTACTTC
many	TRBV20-1	TRBD2	TRBJ2-3	CSAPRLAGASQADTQYF	TGCAGTGCGCCGAGACTAGCGGGAGCATCGCAAGCAGATACGCAGTATTTT
few	TRBV20-1	TRBD2	TRBJ2-3	CSARVPRGGITDTQYF	TGCAGTGCTAGAGTCCCGCGGGGGGGGATCACAGATACGCAGTATTTT
NA	TRBV20-1	TRBD1	TRBJ2-7	CSARATGESVYEQYF	TGCAGTGCTAGGGCCACAGGGGAGTCGGTCTACGAGCAGTACTTC
NA	TRBV6-1	NA	TRBJ1-1	CASTHGGQVGGVNTEAFF	TGTGCCAGCACCCACGGAGGGCAGGTCGGGGGCGTGAACACTGAAGCTTTCTTT
NA	TRBV5-1	NA	TRBJ2-2	CASRRDSATGELFF	TGCGCCAGCAGAAGGGACTCAGCCACCGGGGAGCTGTTTTTT
many	TRBV25-1	NA	TRBJ2-3	CASSARQYTDTQYF	TGTGCCAGCAGTGCGCGGCAATACACCGATACGCAGTATTTT
NA	TRBV6-1	NA	TRBJ2-2	CATLRQPHTGELFF	TGTGCCACCCTTAGGCAGCCCCACACCGGGGAGCTGTTTTTT
NA	TRBV7-2	TRBD2	TRBJ2-7	CASSLAPSGSYEQYF	TGTGCCAGCAGCTTAGCGCCTAGCGGGAGCTACGAGCAGTACTTC
NA	TRBV6-5	NA	TRBJ1-3	CASSSPGSSGNTIYF	TGTGCCAGCAGTTCCCCGGGCTCCTCTGGAAACACCATATATTTT
few	TRBV29-1	NA	TRBJ2-6	CSVLGASSGANVLTF	TGCAGCGTTCTCGGCGCGAGCTCTGGGGCCAACGTCCTGACTTTC